One sample yielded the 30 T cell receptor beta chains listed below, sequenced in a study of blood T cell repertoires in COVID-19. This table comes from immunoSEQ multiplex PCR, and its TCRdb copy is limited to in-frame clones, with some not included. The sample consists of about 50,000 clones, 86% of them appearing once. The material sequenced was peripheral blood. These receptors came from a man older than 75 with active COVID-19.

This chain uses TRBV21-1 with TRBJ2-3; TRBD2, the table's D call, was not compared with the DNA. TRBV21-1 is listed as a pseudogene. This CDR3 comprises 14 residues. The CDR3 loop reads CASSRGLAGGRQYF. Written as DNA, the CDR3 is TGTGCCAGCAGCAGGGGACTAGCGGGAGGACGGCAGTATTTT.

The V gene is TRBV4-3, the J gene TRBJ2-3; 7 bases map to TRBD2. CDR3 length: 16 residues. Germline CDR1 is LGHNA and CDR2 is YSLEER. J gave up 2 bases and V 0 bases, and 5 bases lay outside the gene matches. CDR3 protein: CASSQDLAGYTDTQYF. The CDR3 DNA is TGCGCCAGCAGCCAAGATTTAGCGGGCTACACAGATACGCAGTATTTT.

The rearrangement joins TRBV11-2 to TRBJ1-2; the D is unclear. The CDR3 consists of 15 residues. Germline V gene lookup returns CDR1 SGHAT and CDR2 FQNNGV. V lost 5 bases to trimming and J lost 8 bases, with 21 bases between them. In nucleotides, the CDR3 is TGTGCCAGCAGCGCAGCCCCGGGAGGTTTGGGGGGCTACACCTTC. This gives the protein CASSAAPGGLGGYTF.

The rearrangement links TRBV19 to TRBJ1-5; 7 bases line up with TRBD1. V lost 9 bases to trimming and J lost 1 base; unmatched junction nucleotides: 9. CDR1 LNHDA and CDR2 SQIVND come from the germline V gene (reference sequence). The length of the CDR3 is 15 residues. In DNA form, the CDR3 reads TGTGCCAGCCGACAGGGCGGAGGGAGCAATCAGCCCCAGCATTTT. Translation gives CASRQGGGSNQPQHF.

This clone was seen a few times. This chain uses TRBV2 with TRBJ2-5; tentative D call: TRBD2 (6 bases). The germline gives CDR1 SNHLY, CDR2 FYNNEI. The CDR3 is made up of 15 amino acids. Deletions cut 3 bases from V and 5 bases from J, with 16 bases between. The CDR3 here is CASSDGGTPGETQYF. The DNA of the CDR3 is TGTGCCAGCAGTGACGGAGGGACCCCCGGGGAGACCCAGTACTTC. Full variable domain (remainder filled in from reference TRBV2 and TRBJ2-5): EPEVTQTPSHQVTQMGQEVILRCVPISNHLYFYWYRQILGQKVEFLVSFYNNEISEKSEIFDDQFSVERPDGSNFTLKIRSTKLEDSAMYFCASSDGGTPGETQYFGPGTRLLVL.

The chain combines TRBV21-1 with TRBJ2-2; TRBD1 is the table's D call, not checked against the DNA. TRBV21-1 is a recognized pseudogene. The CDR3 totals 15 residues. The chain's CDR3 is CASSYRQGRTGELFF. The CDR3 bases are TGTGCCAGCAGCTACCGACAGGGGAGGACCGGGGAGCTGTTTTTT.

The chain links TRBV28 to TRBJ1-1, with 11 bases aligning to TRBD1. The CDR3 is 18 residues long. The germline V gene has CDR1 MDHEN and CDR2 SYDVKM. After removal of 5 bases from V and 4 bases from J, the junction contained 15 bases not matched to a gene. The CDR3 DNA reads as TGTGCCAGCAGTCCCTCCCCGGACAGGGGGCGCATGGGCACTGAAGCTTTCTTT. This sequence encodes CASSPSPDRGRMGTEAFF.

The sample holds one count of this clone. CDR3 amino acids: CASSISRTGLRTGELFF. CDR3 nucleotides: TGTGCCAGTAGTATATCCCGGACAGGGCTAAGGACCGGGGAGCTGTTTTTT. This chain links TRBV19 with TRBJ2-2; 8 nucleotides align to TRBD1. The CDR3 extends over 17 amino acids. Unmatched junction bases numbered 10, after V lost 2 bases and J lost 5 bases. Germline CDR1 LNHDA, CDR2 SQIVND (reference sequence).

This clone appeared a few times. The V gene is TRBV15, the J gene TRBJ2-7, with TRBD1 identical over 9 bases. Germline trimming cut 1 base from V and 2 bases from J; bases unmatched to any gene: 6. CDR3 size: 16 residues. The germline V gene has CDR1 LNHNV and CDR2 YYDKDF (reference sequence). CDR3 protein: CATSRAAGQGPYEQYF. CDR3 nucleotides: TGTGCCACCAGCAGAGCCGCCGGACAGGGGCCCTACGAGCAGTACTTC.

CDR3 amino acids: CATRTSGAYEQYF. Written as DNA, the CDR3 is TGTGCCACCAGGACTAGCGGGGCCTACGAGCAGTACTTC. The chain is built from TRBV28 and TRBJ2-7; TRBD2 matches 12 bases. V shed 10 bases, J shed 2 bases, and the junction held 3 bases outside the gene matches. Germline V CDR1 and CDR2: MDHEN, SYDVKM. The CDR3 covers 13 residues.

This clone was counted only a few times. The rearrangement joins TRBV19 to TRBJ2-1, with 9 bases lining up with TRBD2. The CDR3 consists of 16 residues. Germline CDR1 reads LNHDA; CDR2 reads SQIVND (reference sequence). V lost 4 bases to trimming and J lost 3 bases; unmatched junction nucleotides: 7. The DNA for the CDR3 is TGTGCCAGTAGTAGTATAGCGGGAGAGAGCTACAATGAGCAGTTCTTC. Translated: CASSSIAGESYNEQFF.

The rearrangement joins TRBV28 to TRBJ1-2; perhaps TRBD1 as D (6 bases). Germline CDR1 MDHEN, CDR2 SYDVKM. The CDR3 extends over 15 amino acids. With 3 bases removed from V and 3 bases from J, the gap between germline ends came to 14 bases. The CDR3 loop is CASSFPLYRDYGYTF. The CDR3 coding sequence is TGTGCCAGCAGTTTCCCCCTCTACAGGGACTATGGCTACACCTTC.

This clone was counted a single time. The chain recombines TRBV19 with TRBJ1-6; TRBD1 might be the D (5 bases). The CDR3 runs 15 residues. V was pared by 5 bases and J by 7 bases, with 15 bases between. Germline V gene data show CDR1 as LNHDA and CDR2 as SQIVND (reference sequence). The CDR3 nucleotides read TGTGCCAGTAGTCGGAGGGACCGGCAAAATTCACCCCTCCACTTT. Amino acids: CASSRRDRQNSPLHF.

The V and J genes are TRBV28 and TRBJ1-6, with D possibly TRBD1 on 5 matching bases. The V gene lost 2 bases and the J gene lost 7 bases, with 9 bases spanning the gap. In germline, CDR1 is MDHEN, CDR2 SYDVKM. The CDR3 runs to 14 residues. The DNA for the CDR3 is TGTGCCAGCAGTTTAACCAGGGCCAATTCACCCCTCCACTTT. Its protein is CASSLTRANSPLHF. The variable domain in full, completed from reference TRBV28 and TRBJ1-6, reads DVKVTQSSRYLVKRTGEKVFLECVQDMDHENMFWYRQDPGLGLRLIYFSYDVKMKEKGDIPEGYSVSREKKERFSLILESASTNQTSMYLCASSLTRANSPLHFGNGTRLTVT.

The chain links TRBV19 to TRBJ2-7, with 9 nucleotides matching TRBD2. This CDR3 comprises 16 residues. The J segment lost 5 bases and the V segment lost 5 bases, leaving 13 bases of the junction unmatched. CDR1 is LNHDA and CDR2 is SQIVND in the germline V gene (reference sequence). In DNA form, the CDR3 reads TGTGCCAGTAGTTCGCAAACCAATAGCGGGAGAAACGAGCAGTACTTC. Translating it yields CASSSQTNSGRNEQYF.

The chain is built from TRBV27 and TRBJ2-7; D is perhaps TRBD1 (6 bases). V lost 4 bases and J 5 bases, leaving 15 bases between the germline ends. The CDR3 loop spans 14 amino acids. CDR1 is MNHEY and CDR2 is SMNVEV in the germline V gene (reference sequence). This CDR3 reads CASSSLGHLDEQYF. DNA of the CDR3: TGTGCCAGCAGTTCGCTGGGACACCTTGACGAGCAGTACTTC.

The V gene is TRBV12-3 or TRBV12-4, the J gene TRBJ1-2; TRBD1 matches 7 bases. This CDR3 has 13 residues. V lost 6 bases and J lost 4; bases outside the gene matches: 5. CDR3 sequence (DNA): TGTGCCAGCAGCCACAGGGGACCCTATGGCTACACCTTC. This encodes CASSHRGPYGYTF.

The chain recombines TRBV19 with TRBJ1-4; D remains ambiguous. The ends were cut back, 5 bases at V and 5 bases at J, with 12 bases in the middle. The germline V gene encodes CDR1 LNHDA and CDR2 SQIVND (reference sequence). This CDR3 spans 14 amino acids. The CDR3 nucleotides are TGTGCCAGTAGTCTCGGACTCTCAAATGAAAAACTGTTTTTT. Protein product: CASSLGLSNEKLFF.

The chain is built from TRBV5-5 and TRBJ2-3, with D possibly matching TRBD2 (6 bases). The CDR3 has 14 residues. Looked up from germline, CDR1 is SGHKS and CDR2 is YYEKEE (reference sequence). Between the trimmed V and J ends, which lost 2 bases and 4 bases, there was a span of 11 bases. For the CDR3, the DNA is TGTGCCAGCAGCTTTAGCGGTGCACCAGATACGCAGTATTTT. Residues: CASSFSGAPDTQYF.

This clone was counted once. The chain employs TRBV3-1 (or the pseudogene TRBV3-2) and TRBJ2-3; D unresolved. CDR1 LGHDT and CDR2 YNNKEL come from the germline V gene (reference sequence). The CDR3 totals 13 residues. Trimming shortened V by 4 bases and J by 7 bases, and 12 bases separated the two germline ends. The CDR3 loop reads CASSPGSSNTQYF. The CDR3 DNA reads TGTGCCAGCAGCCCGGGTTCGTCGAATACGCAGTATTTT.

This chain uses TRBV12-3 or TRBV12-4 with TRBJ1-5; 8 bases map to TRBD1. The CDR3 covers 13 residues. Trimming took 3 bases from V and 7 from J; bases not matched to a gene: 2. DNA of the CDR3: TGTGCCAGCAGTTTGGACAGGGTCCAGCCCCAGCATTTT. Amino acid sequence: CASSLDRVQPQHF.

The J gene is TRBJ2-7, the V gene TRBV28; D perhaps matches TRBD2 (6 bases). This CDR3 contains 15 residues. Trimming shortened V by 7 bases and J by 7 bases, and 23 bases separated the two germline ends. Germline V lookup: CDR1 MDHEN, CDR2 SYDVKM. CDR3 DNA: TGTGCCAGCATGGGGGGTCATTCTGGTTCGAGGGAGCAGTACTTC. The encoded protein is CASMGGHSGSREQYF.

The chain recombines TRBV5-4 with TRBJ1-4; the D gene is possibly TRBD1 (6 bases). The CDR3 runs to 15 residues. Per germline, CDR1 SGHNT and CDR2 YYREEE (reference sequence). The V end was cut by 0 bases, the J end by 5 bases, with 11 bases between. CDR3 sequence reads: CASSLGGQKNEKLFF. CDR3 DNA: TGTGCCAGCAGCTTGGGTGGACAGAAGAATGAAAAACTGTTTTTT.

The chain recombines TRBV7-8 with TRBJ2-3; 13 nucleotides match TRBD2. The CDR3 contains 15 residues. Unmatched junction bases numbered 5, after V lost 4 bases and J lost 7 bases. Germline assignment: CDR1 SGHVS and CDR2 FQNEAQ. This CDR3 reads CASSSELAGGNTQYF. The DNA of the CDR3 is TGTGCCAGCAGCTCTGAACTAGCGGGAGGGAATACGCAGTATTTT.

The gene calls are TRBV13 and TRBJ2-3; 7 nucleotides match TRBD2. J gave up 5 bases and V 4 bases, and 12 bases lay outside the gene matches. The CDR3 totals 16 residues. In germline, CDR1 is PRHDT, CDR2 FYEKMQ (reference sequence). CDR3: CASSSFRLAIEDTQYF. CDR3 bases: TGTGCCAGCAGCTCTTTTCGACTAGCTATAGAAGATACGCAGTATTTT.

This chain links TRBV19 with TRBJ2-6, with D tentatively TRBD1 (6 bases). Germline V gene lookup returns CDR1 LNHDA and CDR2 SQIVND (reference sequence). The CDR3 totals 17 residues. V dropped 0 bases and J dropped 2 bases, with 11 bases sitting between them. The CDR3 DNA follows: TGTGCCAGTAGTATAGACTACAGGGATCCTGGGGCCAACGTCCTGACTTTC. Translating gives CASSIDYRDPGANVLTF.

The chain joins TRBV2 to TRBJ2-1, with 8 bases aligning to TRBD1. The junction had 6 bases not matched to a gene; V was cut back by 7 bases and J by 1 base. This CDR3 contains 15 residues. Germline CDR1 and CDR2: SNHLY and FYNNEI. The CDR3 sequence: CASINTGGSYNEQFF. DNA of the CDR3: TGTGCCAGCATCAACACAGGGGGTTCCTACAATGAGCAGTTCTTC.

V gene TRBV28 combines with J gene TRBJ2-1, with 13 bases identical to TRBD2. This CDR3 has 17 amino acids. Germline CDR1 and CDR2: MDHEN and SYDVKM. J was trimmed by 6 bases and V by 7 bases; bases with no gene match: 12. The CDR3 loop is CASTGLAGENRRNEQFF. The DNA of the CDR3 is TGTGCCAGCACAGGACTAGCGGGAGAGAATAGACGCAATGAGCAGTTCTTC.

The genes are TRBV10-3 and TRBJ2-1; TRBD2 aligns across 7 bases. V lost 0 bases and J lost 7; bases outside the gene matches: 9. The CDR3 totals 16 residues. Germline-derived CDR1 and CDR2 are ENHRY and SYGVKD. The CDR3 here is CAISESSPGGANEQFF. The CDR3, as DNA: TGTGCCATCAGTGAGTCCAGCCCGGGGGGTGCTAATGAGCAGTTCTTC.

This rearrangement joins TRBV3-1 (or the pseudogene TRBV3-2) to TRBJ1-4, with 8 bases aligning to TRBD1. From germline, CDR1 is LGHDT and CDR2 YNNKEL (reference sequence). CDR3 length: 20 residues. V lost 2 bases, J lost 0 bases, and 14 bases stayed unmatched. This CDR3 reads CASSQNLEDRGFATNEKLFF. The CDR3 DNA follows: TGTGCCAGCAGCCAAAACCTTGAAGACAGGGGATTTGCAACTAATGAAAAACTGTTTTTT.